This T cell receptor (beta chain) was captured in a study of CD8 T cells in Susac syndrome. Reverse transcription used 0.5 to 1 ug RNA and random hexamers. The method of amplification for TCR beta CDR3 was immunoSEQ multiplex PCR, covering 54 Vbeta and 13 Jbeta. TCRdb re-derived calls from the immunoSEQ multiplex PCR reads in MiXCR, one entry per CDR3 protein. The sample has around 150,000 distinct CDR3 sequences; approximately 95% are singletons. Germline CDR1 is LNHDA and CDR2 is SQIVND (reference sequence). This CDR3 comprises 15 residues. V was clipped by 6 bases and J by 5 bases, with 19 bases between them.

The receptor's source is a human donor with Susac syndrome. What was sequenced was CD4+ T cells from PBMCs. This chain joins TRBV19 and TRBJ2-5; D is uncertain. Here the CDR3 reads CASSSDKVMGETQYF. CDR3 DNA: TGTGCCAGTAGCTCCGACAAGGTCATGGGCGAGACCCAGTACTTC.